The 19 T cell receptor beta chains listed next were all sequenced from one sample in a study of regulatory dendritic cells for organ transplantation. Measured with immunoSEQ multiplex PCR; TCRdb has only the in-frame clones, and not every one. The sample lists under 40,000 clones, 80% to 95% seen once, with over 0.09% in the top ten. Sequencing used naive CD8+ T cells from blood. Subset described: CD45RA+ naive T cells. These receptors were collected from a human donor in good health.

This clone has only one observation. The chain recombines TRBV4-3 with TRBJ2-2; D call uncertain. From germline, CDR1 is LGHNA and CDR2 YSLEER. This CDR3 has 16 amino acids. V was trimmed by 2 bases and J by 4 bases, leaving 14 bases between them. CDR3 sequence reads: CASSQYDALSTGELFF. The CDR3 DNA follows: TGCGCCAGCAGCCAATACGACGCGCTCAGCACCGGGGAGCTGTTTTTT.

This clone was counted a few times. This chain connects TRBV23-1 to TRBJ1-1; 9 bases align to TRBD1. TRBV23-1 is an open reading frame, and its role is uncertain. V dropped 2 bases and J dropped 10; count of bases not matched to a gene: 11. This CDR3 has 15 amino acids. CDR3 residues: CASSQRPGTGLGAFF. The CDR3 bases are TGCGCCAGCAGTCAACGTCCCGGGACAGGGCTCGGAGCTTTCTTT.

CDR3 amino acids: CASSPLRTGGLPNYGYTF. The CDR3 coding sequence is TGTGCCAGCAGCCCCCTTAGGACAGGGGGACTACCTAACTATGGCTACACCTTC. V is TRBV9 and J is TRBJ1-2, with 10 bases that match TRBD1. The J segment lost 0 bases and the V segment lost 4 bases, leaving 12 bases of the junction unmatched. The CDR3 totals 18 residues. Germline V CDR1 and CDR2: SGDLS, YYNGEE. The full variable domain, rest sourced from reference TRBV9 and TRBJ1-2, is DSGVTQTPKHLITATGQRVTLRCSPRSGDLSVYWYQQSLDQGLQFLIQYYNGEERAKGNILERFSAQQFPDLHSELNLSSLELGDSALYFCASSPLRTGGLPNYGYTFGSGTRLTVV.

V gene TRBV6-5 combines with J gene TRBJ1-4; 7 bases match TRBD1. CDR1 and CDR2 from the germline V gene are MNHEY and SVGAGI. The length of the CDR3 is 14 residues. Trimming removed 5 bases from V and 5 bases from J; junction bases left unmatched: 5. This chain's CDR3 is CASSRRGTNEKLFF. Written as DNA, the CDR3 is TGTGCCAGCAGTCGCAGGGGGACGAATGAAAAACTGTTTTTT.

CDR3 loop: CASSSITSVEQYF. The CDR3 region has the DNA TGTGCCAGCAGCTCCATCACTAGCGTCGAGCAGTACTTC. The chain combines TRBV7-9 with TRBJ2-7; TRBD2 agrees at 7 bases. The CDR3 runs to 13 residues. CDR1 and CDR2 (germline): SEHNR, FQNEAQ (reference sequence). Germline trimming cut 4 bases from V and 6 bases from J; bases unmatched to any gene: 6.

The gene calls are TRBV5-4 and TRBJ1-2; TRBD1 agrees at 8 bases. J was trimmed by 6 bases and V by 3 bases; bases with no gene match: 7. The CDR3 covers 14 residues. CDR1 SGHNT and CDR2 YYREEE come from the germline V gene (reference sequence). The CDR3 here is CASSSTGGFDGYTF. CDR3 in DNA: TGTGCCAGCAGCTCTACAGGGGGTTTCGATGGCTACACCTTC.

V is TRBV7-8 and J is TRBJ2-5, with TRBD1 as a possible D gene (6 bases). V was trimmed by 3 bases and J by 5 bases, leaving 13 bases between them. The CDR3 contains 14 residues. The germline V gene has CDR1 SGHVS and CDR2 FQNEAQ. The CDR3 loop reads CASSFRGDGETQYF. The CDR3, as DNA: TGTGCCAGCAGCTTCAGGGGTGACGGGGAGACCCAGTACTTC.

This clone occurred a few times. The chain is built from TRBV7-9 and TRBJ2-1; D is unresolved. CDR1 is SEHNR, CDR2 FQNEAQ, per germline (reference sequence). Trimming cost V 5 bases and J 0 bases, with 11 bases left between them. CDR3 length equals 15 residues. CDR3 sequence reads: CASSRDGSSYNEQFF. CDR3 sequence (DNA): TGTGCCAGCAGCCGAGACGGGTCCTCCTACAATGAGCAGTTCTTC.

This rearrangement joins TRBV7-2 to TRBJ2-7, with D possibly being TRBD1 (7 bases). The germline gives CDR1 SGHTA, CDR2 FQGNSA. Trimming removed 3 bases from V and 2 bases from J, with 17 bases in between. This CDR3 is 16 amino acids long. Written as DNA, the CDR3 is TGTGCCAGCAGCTTTGACCGGCAGGGGGGTCCCTACGAGCAGTACTTC. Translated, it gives CASSFDRQGGPYEQYF.

CDR3 protein: CASSLAGQGPYNEQFF. As DNA, the CDR3 is TGTGCCAGCAGCCTAGCGGGGCAAGGGCCCTACAATGAGCAGTTCTTC. The chain recombines TRBV9 with TRBJ2-1; TRBD2 matches 9 bases. The CDR3 runs 16 residues. After removal of 4 bases from V and 2 bases from J, the junction contained 7 bases not matched to a gene. Per the germline V gene, CDR1 is SGDLS and CDR2 is YYNGEE.

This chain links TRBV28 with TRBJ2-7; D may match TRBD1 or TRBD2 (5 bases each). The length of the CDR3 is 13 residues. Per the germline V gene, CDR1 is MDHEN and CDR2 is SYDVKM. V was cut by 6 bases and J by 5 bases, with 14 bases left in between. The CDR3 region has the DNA TGTGCCAGCAGCGGGGCCTACTCAAACGAGCAGTACTTC. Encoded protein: CASSGAYSNEQYF. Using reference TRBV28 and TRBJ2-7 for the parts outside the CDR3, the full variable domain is DVKVTQSSRYLVKRTGEKVFLECVQDMDHENMFWYRQDPGLGLRLIYFSYDVKMKEKGDIPEGYSVSREKKERFSLILESASTNQTSMYLCASSGAYSNEQYFGPGTRLTVT.

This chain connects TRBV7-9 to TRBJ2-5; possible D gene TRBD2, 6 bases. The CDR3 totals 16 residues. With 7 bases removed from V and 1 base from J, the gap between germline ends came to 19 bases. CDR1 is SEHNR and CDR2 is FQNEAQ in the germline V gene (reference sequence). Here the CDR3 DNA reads TGTGCCAGCACCGCCCCGGGGGTGTCTAGCCAAGAGACCCAGTACTTC. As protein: CASTAPGVSSQETQYF.

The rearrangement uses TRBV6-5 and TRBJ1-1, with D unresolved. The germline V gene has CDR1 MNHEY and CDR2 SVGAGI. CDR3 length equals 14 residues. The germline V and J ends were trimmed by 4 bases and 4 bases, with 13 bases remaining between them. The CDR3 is CASSSRGSGTEAFF. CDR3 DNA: TGTGCCAGCAGTTCCCGAGGGTCTGGCACTGAAGCTTTCTTT.

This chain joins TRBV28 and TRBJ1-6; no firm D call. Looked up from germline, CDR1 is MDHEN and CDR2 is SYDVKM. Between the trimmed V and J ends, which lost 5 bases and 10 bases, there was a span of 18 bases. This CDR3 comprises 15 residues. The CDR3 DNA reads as TGTGCCAGCAGTCTATTCTCCACCCAAAGGTCACCCCTCCACTTT. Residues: CASSLFSTQRSPLHF.

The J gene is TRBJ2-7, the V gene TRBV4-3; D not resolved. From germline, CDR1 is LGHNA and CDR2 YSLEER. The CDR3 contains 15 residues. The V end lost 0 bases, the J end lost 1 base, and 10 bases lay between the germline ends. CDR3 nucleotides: TGCGCCAGCAGCCAAGATACTGGCTATTCCTACGAGCAGTACTTC. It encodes CASSQDTGYSYEQYF.

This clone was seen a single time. The CDR3 loop reads CATQGAGNTEAFF. CDR3 bases: TGTGCCACCCAGGGGGCCGGGAACACTGAAGCTTTCTTT. The J gene is TRBJ1-1, the V gene TRBV10-3; 8 bases map to TRBD1. V gave up 10 bases and J gave up 1 base; unmatched junction bases: 5. Germline lookup yields CDR1 ENHRY and CDR2 SYGVKD. The CDR3 covers 13 residues.

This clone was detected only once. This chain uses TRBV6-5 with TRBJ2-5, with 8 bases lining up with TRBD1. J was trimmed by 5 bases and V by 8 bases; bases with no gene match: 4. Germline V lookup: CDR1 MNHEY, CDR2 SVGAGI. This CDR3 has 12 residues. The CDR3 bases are TGTGCCAGCTCAGGGGGCGTCGAGACCCAGTACTTC. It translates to CASSGGVETQYF.

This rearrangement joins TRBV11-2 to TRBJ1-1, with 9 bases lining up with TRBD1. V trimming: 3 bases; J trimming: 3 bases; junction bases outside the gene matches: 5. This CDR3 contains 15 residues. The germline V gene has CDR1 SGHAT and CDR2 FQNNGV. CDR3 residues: CASSFTGGWDTEAFF. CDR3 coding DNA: TGTGCCAGCAGCTTTACAGGGGGCTGGGACACTGAAGCTTTCTTT.

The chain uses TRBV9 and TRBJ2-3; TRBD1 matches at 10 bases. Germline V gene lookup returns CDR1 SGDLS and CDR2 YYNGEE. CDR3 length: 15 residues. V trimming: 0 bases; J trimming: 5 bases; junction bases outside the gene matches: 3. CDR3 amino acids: CASSVVGQGGDTQYF. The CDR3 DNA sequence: TGTGCCAGCAGCGTAGTTGGACAGGGGGGAGATACGCAGTATTTT.